This T cell receptor (beta chain) derives from a study of blood T cell repertoires in COVID-19 (TCRdb year 2020). Looking at the study overall: Samples from collaborators originated in the United States, Italy and Spain and spanned both the acute and convalescent phases of COVID-19. The prospective study material was composed of cDNA or gDNA derived from T cells, B-cell-depleted T cells, or PBMCs. The dataset comprised deeply sampled blood TCRbeta repertoires from subjects exposed to, actively infected with, or recovered from COVID-19. The repertoires were released in a freely available public database meant as a resource for research on the immune response to SARS-CoV-2. Where available, HLA class I and class II types were taken from metadata supplied by the sample provider and were not determined by assay-based typing. Samples came from the ongoing ImmuneRACE study (first 160 participants) plus 1,254 subjects from 6 global collaborators. A de-identified subject ID, COVID-19 status, age in years and sex were almost always included in the sample metadata.

The immunoSEQ Assay, a bias-controlled multiplex PCR, was used to amplify TCRbeta CDR3 regions from genomic DNA. As for the original processing: The number of nucleated cells in each sample was estimated by amplification of reference gene primers within the assay. To quantify the absolute abundance of each unique TCRbeta CDR3 rearrangement, sequence reads were collapsed and filtered. For each sample, productive Simpson clonality was calculated as the square root of Simpson's diversity index across productive rearrangements. The source is immuneACCESS, and TCRdb retained only in-frame sequences with V and J called. Part of the clones is not carried over; for the studies checked, unresolved V genes explain less than half of this, and the remainder is unexplained. From that table come the V and J calls and clone size; the DNA was used to work out D and trimming. The sample profile shows around 45,000 clones; about 90% of them were found once. In total, the top ten clones hold 13% of the sample.

CDR1 and CDR2 were assigned from the germline V gene as SGHRS and YFSETQ. The CDR3, from cysteine to phenylalanine, totals 17 residues. The only DNA kept is the CDR3, 51 bases in frame from the first base. The junction shows trimming of 4 bases on V and 6 bases on J, plus 26 bases between the germline ends. Comments on this clone: Its binding antigen is unknown. Base quality data are lacking; no much larger clone is found one base away.

Whole blood was collected in K2EDTA tubes by collaborating institutions according to the institutions' own protocols. For TCRbeta analysis, collaborator samples were shipped as frozen whole blood, as isolated PBMCs, or as DNA extracted from either sample type. The study at large found these results: The quantity of clinical and demographic metadata differed by source and by participant and was supplied without curation.

The rearrangement combines TRBV5-1 with TRBJ2-7, and TRBD1 may be the D gene, going by 6 matching bases. Sequencing was carried out using peripheral blood. This sequence was found in an elderly man with acute or convalescent COVID-19. The CDR3 protein: CASSARPDRTDILEQYF. The DNA sequence follows: TGCGCCAGCAGCGCTAGGCCGGACAGAACAGACATCCTCGAGCAGTACTTC. The full variable domain, with segments outside the CDR3 supplied by the reference TRBV5-1 and TRBJ2-7 proteins, appears as KAGVTQTPRYLIKTRGQQVTLSCSPISGHRSVSWYQQTPGQGLQFLFEYFSETQRNKGNFPGRFSGRQFSNSRSEMNVSTLELGDSALYLCASSARPDRTDILEQYFGPGTRLTVT.